Presented here are 24 T cell receptor beta chains from one specimen sequenced in a study of cytotoxic CD8 clonotypes in ibrutinib-treated CLL. Sequencing used immunoSEQ multiplex PCR; TCRdb keeps in-frame clones, though not all of them. Altogether approximately 67,000 clones are present, around 82% being singletons, with the ten largest covering roughly 7.5%. The source was PBMCs, collected at disease progression, from a patient treated with ibrutinib. Every receptor here comes from a human donor with chronic lymphocytic leukemia.

This clone was seen just once. This sequence joins TRBV12-5 and TRBJ2-7, with 7 bases fitting TRBD1. The V gene end was trimmed by 0 bases and the J gene end by 3 bases; junction bases not matched to a gene: 8. CDR3 size: 16 residues. The V gene's germline CDR1 is LGHNT and CDR2 FRNRAP. The CDR3 region is CASGLVLGGVGYEQYF. In nucleotides, the CDR3 is TGTGCTAGTGGTTTGGTTTTAGGGGGCGTGGGCTACGAGCAGTACTTC.

This clone was observed once. This chain joins TRBV10-1 and TRBJ1-6, with D hard to call. V lost 3 bases, J lost 9 bases, and 9 bases lay in between. The V gene's germline CDR1 is WNHNN and CDR2 SYGVQD (reference sequence). This CDR3 region has 13 residues. CDR3 in amino acids: CASSEAPTSPLHF. The CDR3 DNA sequence: TGCGCCAGCAGTGAAGCACCGACTTCACCCCTCCACTTT.

This rearrangement joins TRBV10-3 to TRBJ2-1; tentatively, D is TRBD1 or TRBD2 (5 bases each). The CDR3 totals 13 residues. Germline values: CDR1 ENHRY, CDR2 SYGVKD. Between the trimmed V and J ends, which lost 7 bases and 1 base, there was a span of 8 bases. The CDR3: CAIKRGSYNEQFF. In nucleotides, the CDR3 is TGTGCCATCAAGAGGGGATCCTACAATGAGCAGTTCTTC.

Only a few counts were recorded for this clone. The chain couples TRBV7-9 to TRBJ2-5, with a possible D match to TRBD2 (6 bases). This CDR3 has 14 amino acids. Germline assignment: CDR1 SEHNR and CDR2 FQNEAQ (reference sequence). Trimming took 8 bases from V and 5 from J, leaving 18 bases between them. The CDR3 nucleotides are TGTGCCAGCGCCACTGGGCCAGGGAGGGAGACCCAGTACTTC. It is translated as CASATGPGRETQYF.

A note on this clone: Germline and junction disagree at one end, which may indicate a read error. Other DNA sequences in this sample translate to the same CDR3. J is TRBJ1-1 and V is TRBV11-2; D remains unclear. The CDR3 sequence is 12 residues long. Per the germline V gene, CDR1 is SGHAT and CDR2 is FQNNGV. The CDR3 is CASSLVDTEAFF. The CDR3 DNA sequence: TGCGCCAGCAGCTTAGTTGACACTGAAGCTTTCTTT.

The chain joins TRBV10-1 to TRBJ1-2; D remains unclear. The V gene lost 5 bases and the J gene lost 4 bases, with 14 bases spanning the gap. Germline CDR1 reads WNHNN; CDR2 reads SYGVQD (reference sequence). This CDR3 is built from 14 residues. CDR3 in amino acids: CASSRVGQTYGYTF. The CDR3, as DNA: TGCGCCAGCAGTAGGGTCGGTCAGACCTATGGCTACACCTTC.

The chain is built from TRBV28 and TRBJ2-7; a possible D gene is TRBD2 (6 bases). Germline V CDR1 and CDR2: MDHEN, SYDVKM. Trimming took 6 bases from V and 4 from J, leaving 16 bases between them. The CDR3 has 14 amino acids. Here the CDR3 DNA reads TGTGCCAGCAGGTCCATGGAGGGCTCTTACGAGCAGTACTTC. This sequence encodes CASRSMEGSYEQYF.

Here the CDR3 reads CSVEESGRSSYNEQFF. In DNA, the CDR3 is TGCAGCGTTGAAGAGTCAGGGAGAAGCTCCTACAATGAGCAGTTCTTC. This chain joins TRBV29-1 and TRBJ2-1; D may correspond to TRBD1 or TRBD2 (5 bases each). This CDR3 has 16 amino acids. CDR1 and CDR2 (germline): SQVTM, ANQGSEA. The ends were cut back, 0 bases at V and 0 bases at J, with 12 bases in the middle.

The chain recombines TRBV28 with TRBJ1-1, with D possibly being TRBD1 (5 bases). Germline CDR1 reads MDHEN; CDR2 reads SYDVKM. V dropped 7 bases and J dropped 0 bases, with 18 bases sitting between them. The length of the CDR3 is 16 residues. Here the CDR3 DNA reads TGTGCCAGCAAAACCCCACCAGGGCGGATGAACACTGAAGCTTTCTTT. Translated, it gives CASKTPPGRMNTEAFF. The full variable domain, with the rest looked up from reference TRBV28 and TRBJ1-1, is DVKVTQSSRYLVKRTGEKVFLECVQDMDHENMFWYRQDPGLGLRLIYFSYDVKMKEKGDIPEGYSVSREKKERFSLILESASTNQTSMYLCASKTPPGRMNTEAFFGQGTRLTVV.

This clone has just a few counts. V gene TRBV30 combines with J gene TRBJ2-1; 7 positions match TRBD2. Germline lookup yields CDR1 GTSNPN and CDR2 SVGIG (reference sequence). CDR3 length equals 12 residues. Trimming at V came to 7 bases and at J to 5 bases, leaving 5 bases not matched to a gene. CDR3 DNA sequence: TGTGCCTTAAATCGGGGGGACAATGAGCAGTTCTTC. It yields the protein CALNRGDNEQFF.

The V gene is TRBV6-5, the J gene TRBJ2-7; a possible D gene is TRBD1 (5 bases). Trimming took 0 bases from V and 1 from J, leaving 10 bases between them. Germline CDR1 is MNHEY and CDR2 is SVGAGI. CDR3 length: 15 residues. The CDR3 DNA is TGTGCCAGCAGTTACTCGGGGCTACTGTCCTACGAGCAGTACTTC. It is translated as CASSYSGLLSYEQYF.

This clone came up a few times. The chain couples TRBV5-4 to TRBJ1-1; D may be TRBD1 (6 bases). Germline values: CDR1 SGHNT, CDR2 YYREEE (reference sequence). There are 13 residues in the CDR3. Trimming removed 4 bases at V and 10 bases at J, with 17 bases between. CDR3 sequence reads: CASSRRGGRGAFF. CDR3 in DNA: TGTGCCAGCAGCCGCCGCGGGGGCCGGGGAGCTTTCTTT.

The genes are TRBV27 and TRBJ2-7, with D possibly called TRBD1 or TRBD2 (5 bases each). V gave up 7 bases and J gave up 3 bases, with 19 bases separating them. The CDR3 is 15 residues long. Germline V gives CDR1 MNHEY, CDR2 SMNVEV (reference sequence). CDR3 protein: CASKVRASGLYEQYF. The CDR3 bases are TGTGCCAGCAAGGTCCGGGCTTCGGGGCTCTACGAGCAGTACTTC.

The genes are TRBV30 and TRBJ2-6; D ambiguous. Trimming left V 7 bases short and J 3 bases short, with 7 bases between. This CDR3 comprises 12 residues. From germline, CDR1 is GTSNPN and CDR2 SVGIG (reference sequence). The CDR3 region has the DNA TGTGCCTTATACTTTGGGGCCAACGTCCTGACTTTC. This codes for CALYFGANVLTF. The variable domain in full, with the rest retrieved from reference TRBV30 and TRBJ2-6, is SQTIHQWPATLVQPVGSPLSLECTVEGTSNPNLYWYRQAAGRGLQLLFYSVGIGQISSEVPQNLSASRPQDRQFILSSKKLLLSDSGFYLCALYFGANVLTFGAGSRLTVL.

The gene calls are TRBV18 and TRBJ1-1; no clear D. CDR1 is KGHSH and CDR2 is LQKENI in the germline V gene. V was clipped by 6 bases and J by 3 bases, with 17 bases between them. This CDR3 contains 15 residues. The CDR3 nucleotides are TGTGCCAGCTCTCCTCCACGGGCGAGGTACACTGAAGCTTTCTTT. Translating gives CASSPPRARYTEAFF.

The CDR3 DNA reads as TGTGCCAGCAGCCTGGGGACTAGCGGATACAATGAGCAGTTCTTC. As protein: CASSLGTSGYNEQFF. V and J are TRBV7-8 and TRBJ2-1; TRBD2 matches at 11 bases. The CDR3 has 15 residues. J lost 4 bases, V lost 5 bases, and 4 bases had no gene match. Germline V CDR1 and CDR2: SGHVS, FQNEAQ.

This sequence joins TRBV27 and TRBJ2-7; D possibly matches TRBD1 or TRBD2 (5 bases each). This CDR3 is built from 15 residues. The germline CDR1 and CDR2 sequences are MNHEY and SMNVEV (reference sequence). Between the trimmed V and J ends, which lost 4 bases and 5 bases, there was a span of 18 bases. The CDR3 coding sequence is TGTGCCAGCAGTTCCTGGGACGGACAAAGTGACGAGCAGTACTTC. This encodes CASSSWDGQSDEQYF.

The V call is TRBV5-6, the J call TRBJ2-1, with 11 positions matching TRBD2. The germline V gene has CDR1 SGHDT and CDR2 YYEEEE. This CDR3 contains 13 residues. With V trimmed by 7 bases and J by 5 bases, 2 bases remained unmatched. As DNA, the CDR3 is TGTGCCAGCCAGGGACTAGCGGACAATGAGCAGTTCTTC. Translation: CASQGLADNEQFF.

This chain joins TRBV5-6 and TRBJ2-7; D remains unclear. V shed 4 bases and J shed 3 bases, with 17 bases lying between them. The CDR3 length is 15 residues. The germline V gene has CDR1 SGHDT and CDR2 YYEEEE. The CDR3 DNA sequence: TGTGCCAGCAGCATATCACCCTCACAAGGCTACGAGCAGTACTTC. As protein: CASSISPSQGYEQYF.

The sample holds one count of this clone. The chain uses TRBV10-3 and TRBJ2-7; no clear D. V was pared by 0 bases and J by 2 bases, with 5 bases between. Germline V lookup: CDR1 ENHRY, CDR2 SYGVKD. The CDR3 length is 13 residues. The CDR3 spells CAISESSPYEQYF. The CDR3 DNA reads TGTGCCATCAGTGAGTCTTCGCCCTACGAGCAGTACTTC.

The chain couples TRBV29-1 to TRBJ2-5; 8 positions match TRBD1. The V gene end was trimmed by 8 bases and the J gene end by 9 bases; junction bases not matched to a gene: 11. CDR1 is SQVTM, CDR2 ANQGSEA, per germline. This CDR3 spans 12 amino acids. The CDR3 protein is CSTRTGQLAQYF. CDR3 nucleotides: TGCAGCACAAGGACAGGGCAATTGGCCCAGTACTTC.

This clone was observed a single time. The V and J genes are TRBV18 and TRBJ1-3; a possible D gene is TRBD1 (5 bases). The germline V gene encodes CDR1 KGHSH and CDR2 LQKENI. The CDR3 has 14 amino acids. Trimming cost V 3 bases and J 8 bases, with 14 bases left between them. In nucleotides, the CDR3 is TGTGCCAGCTCACCCAGACCGGGGGTAGACACCATATATTTT. Translated, it gives CASSPRPGVDTIYF.

The CDR3 reads CSVPGQVTDTQYF. DNA for the CDR3: TGCAGCGTACCGGGACAGGTCACAGATACGCAGTATTTT. The chain links TRBV29-1 to TRBJ2-3; TRBD1 matches at 8 bases. This CDR3 is built from 13 residues. The germline V gene has CDR1 SQVTM and CDR2 ANQGSEA. Trimming cost V 6 bases and J 2 bases; bases outside gene matches: 4.

This sequence joins TRBV11-2 and TRBJ2-2; D is uncertain. Trimming pared 5 bases from V and 8 bases from J, leaving 9 bases between. The germline CDR1 and CDR2 sequences are SGHAT and FQNNGV. This CDR3 is 12 amino acids long. CDR3: CASSHPGGELFF. The CDR3 coding sequence is TGTGCCAGCAGCCATCCAGGAGGGGAGCTGTTTTTT. The full variable domain, its missing parts supplied by reference TRBV11-2 and TRBJ2-2, is EAGVAQSPRYKIIEKRQSVAFWCNPISGHATLYWYQQILGQGPKLLIQFQNNGVVDDSQLPKDRFSAERLKGVDSTLKIQPAKLEDSAVYLCASSHPGGELFFGEGSRLTVL.